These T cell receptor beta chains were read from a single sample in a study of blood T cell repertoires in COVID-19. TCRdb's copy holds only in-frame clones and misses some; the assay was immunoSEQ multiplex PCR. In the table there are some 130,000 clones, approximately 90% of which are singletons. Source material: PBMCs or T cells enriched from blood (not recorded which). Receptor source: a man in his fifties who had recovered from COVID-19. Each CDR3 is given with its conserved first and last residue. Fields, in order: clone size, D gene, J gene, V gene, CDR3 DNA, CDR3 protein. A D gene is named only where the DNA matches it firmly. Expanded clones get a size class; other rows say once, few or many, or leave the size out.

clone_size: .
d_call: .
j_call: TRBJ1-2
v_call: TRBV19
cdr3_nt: TGTGCCAGTAGTTTTCAGGGTGATTCTAACTATGGCTACACCTTC
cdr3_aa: CASSFQGDSNYGYTF

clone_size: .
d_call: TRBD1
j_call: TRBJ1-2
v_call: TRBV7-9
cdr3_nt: TGTGCCAGCAGCTTAGAGAACAGGGGCTATGGCTACACCTTC
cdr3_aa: CASSLENRGYGYTF

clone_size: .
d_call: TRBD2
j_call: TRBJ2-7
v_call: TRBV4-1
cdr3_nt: TGCGCCAGCAGCCAGTACCAGACTAGCGGGAGCTCCAATGGCTACGAGCAGTACTTC
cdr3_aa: CASSQYQTSGSSNGYEQYF

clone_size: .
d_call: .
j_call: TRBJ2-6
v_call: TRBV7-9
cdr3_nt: TGTGCCAGCAGCTCCCTTGTTCCGAGCTCTGGGGCCAACGTCCTGACTTTC
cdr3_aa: CASSSLVPSSGANVLTF

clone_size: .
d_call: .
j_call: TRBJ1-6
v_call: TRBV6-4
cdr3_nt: TGTGCCAGCAGTGACCCAGGGTTGTGCCCCTTCACCTATAATTCACCCCTCCACTTT
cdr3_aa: CASSDPGLCPFTYNSPLHF

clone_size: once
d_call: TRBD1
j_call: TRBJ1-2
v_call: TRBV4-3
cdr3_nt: TGCGCCAGCAGCCAAAGACAGGGGGGTGGCTACACCTTC
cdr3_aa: CASSQRQGGGYTF

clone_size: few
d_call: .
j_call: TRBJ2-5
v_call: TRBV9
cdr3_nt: TGTGCCAGCAGCGTAGCTTACGGAGGCCAAGAGACCCAGTACTTC
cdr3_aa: CASSVAYGGQETQYF

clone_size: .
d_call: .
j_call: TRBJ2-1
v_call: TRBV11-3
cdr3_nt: TGTGCCAGCAGCTTAGAGCCAGGGATCTCCTACAATGAGCAGTTCTTC
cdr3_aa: CASSLEPGISYNEQFF

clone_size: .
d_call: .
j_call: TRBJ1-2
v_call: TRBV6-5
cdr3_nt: TGTGCCAGCAGTTACGGGCCTCAGGGCTACACCTTC
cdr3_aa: CASSYGPQGYTF

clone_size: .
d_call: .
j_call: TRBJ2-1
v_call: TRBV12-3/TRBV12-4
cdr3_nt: TGTGCCAGCAGCCCCCAGGGCAATGAGCAGTTCTTC
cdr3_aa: CASSPQGNEQFF

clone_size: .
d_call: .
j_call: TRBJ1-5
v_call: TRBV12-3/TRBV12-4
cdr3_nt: TGTGCCAGCAGTTTGCAGGGCTATCAGCCCCAGCATTTT
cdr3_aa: CASSLQGYQPQHF

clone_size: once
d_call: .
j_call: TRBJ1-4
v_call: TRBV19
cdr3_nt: TGTGCCAGCGGGACTCGAGGGGAAAAACTGTTTTTT
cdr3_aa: CASGTRGEKLFF

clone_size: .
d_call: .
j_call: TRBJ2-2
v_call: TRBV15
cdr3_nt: TGTGCCACCAGCAGAGTGAGGAGCACCGGGGAGCTGTTTTTT
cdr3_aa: CATSRVRSTGELFF

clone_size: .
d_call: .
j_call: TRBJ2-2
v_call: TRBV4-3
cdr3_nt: TGCGCCAGCAGCCAAGATATTCAGGTTAACACCGGGGAGCTGTTTTTT
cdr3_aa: CASSQDIQVNTGELFF

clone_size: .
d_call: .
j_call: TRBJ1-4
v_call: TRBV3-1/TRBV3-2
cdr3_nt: TGTGCCAGCAGCCAAGAATGGCTGAATGAAAAACTGTTTTTT
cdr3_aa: CASSQEWLNEKLFF

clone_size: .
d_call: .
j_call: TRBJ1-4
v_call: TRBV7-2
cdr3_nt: TGTGCCAGCAGCTTAGACAGGGCTAATGAAAAACTGTTTTTT
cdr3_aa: CASSLDRANEKLFF

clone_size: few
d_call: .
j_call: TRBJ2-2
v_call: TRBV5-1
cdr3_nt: TGCGCCAGCAGCTTGGAGTCTTCTTTCCAGGGAAACACCGGGGAGCTGTTTTTT
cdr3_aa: CASSLESSFQGNTGELFF

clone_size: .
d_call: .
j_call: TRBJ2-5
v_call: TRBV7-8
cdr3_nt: TGTGCCAGCAGCCGTTTAACAAACAGGGACCCTCCAGAGACCCAGTACTTC
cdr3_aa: CASSRLTNRDPPETQYF

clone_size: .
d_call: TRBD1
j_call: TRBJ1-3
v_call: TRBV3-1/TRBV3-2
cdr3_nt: TGTGCCAGCAGAAACAGGGGGACCACCATATATTTT
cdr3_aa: CASRNRGTTIYF

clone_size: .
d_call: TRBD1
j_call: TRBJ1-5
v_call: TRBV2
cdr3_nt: TGTGCCAGCAGTGATTATGTAGGGGGCTGGCAGCCCCAGCATTTT
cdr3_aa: CASSDYVGGWQPQHF

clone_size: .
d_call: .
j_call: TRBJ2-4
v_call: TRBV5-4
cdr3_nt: TGTGCCAGCAGCGGGAGCGCAGTTTTAGGGGGCATTCAGTACTTC
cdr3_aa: CASSGSAVLGGIQYF

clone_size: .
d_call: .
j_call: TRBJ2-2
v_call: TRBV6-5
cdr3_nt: TGTGCCAGCGGTTCGGGGGGCTCTAACACCGGGGAGCTGTTTTTT
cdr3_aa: CASGSGGSNTGELFF

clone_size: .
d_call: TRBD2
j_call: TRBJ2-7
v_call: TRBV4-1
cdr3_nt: TGCGCCAGCAGCTCGTACGCGGGAGGTAACTCCTACGAGCAGTACTTC
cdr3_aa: CASSSYAGGNSYEQYF

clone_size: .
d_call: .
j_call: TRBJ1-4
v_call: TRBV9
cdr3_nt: TGTGCCAGCAGCGGAATAGAGGGATCAACTAATGAAAAACTGTTTTTT
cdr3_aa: CASSGIEGSTNEKLFF

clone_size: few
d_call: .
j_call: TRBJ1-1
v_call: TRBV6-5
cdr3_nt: TGTGCCAGCAGTTACTCATCTTCAGACTTAAGCACTGAAGCTTTCTTT
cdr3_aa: CASSYSSSDLSTEAFF

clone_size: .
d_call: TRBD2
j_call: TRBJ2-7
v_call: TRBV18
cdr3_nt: TGTGCCAGCTCAGCAGCGGGAGGGGGCAACGAGCAGTACTTC
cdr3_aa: CASSAAGGGNEQYF

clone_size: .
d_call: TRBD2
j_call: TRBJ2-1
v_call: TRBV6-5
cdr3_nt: TGTGCCAGCAGTTACTCGATTACTAGCGGGAGAAATGAGCAGTTCTTC
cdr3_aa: CASSYSITSGRNEQFF

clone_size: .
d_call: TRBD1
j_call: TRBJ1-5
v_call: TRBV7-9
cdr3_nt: TGTGCCAGCAGCTTAGTGCAGGGGGCTTCCCACAATCAGCCCCAGCATTTT
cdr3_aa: CASSLVQGASHNQPQHF

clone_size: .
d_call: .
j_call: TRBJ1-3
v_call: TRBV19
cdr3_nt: TGTGCCAGTAGTATATCCCTGAGGCGCCACTCTGGAAACACCATATATTTT
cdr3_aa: CASSISLRRHSGNTIYF

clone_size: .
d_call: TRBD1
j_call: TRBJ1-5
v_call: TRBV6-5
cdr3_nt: TGTGCCAGCTGGGTGACAGGGGGTCAGCCCCAGCATTTT
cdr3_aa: CASWVTGGQPQHF

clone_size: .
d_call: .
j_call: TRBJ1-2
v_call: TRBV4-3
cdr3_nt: TGCGCCAGCAGCCAAGATGGTGCAGGGTTTGCCTATGGCTACACCTTC
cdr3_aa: CASSQDGAGFAYGYTF

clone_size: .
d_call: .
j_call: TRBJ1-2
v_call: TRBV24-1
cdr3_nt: TGTGCCACCAGTGAGGCAGGGTATGGCTACACCTTC
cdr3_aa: CATSEAGYGYTF

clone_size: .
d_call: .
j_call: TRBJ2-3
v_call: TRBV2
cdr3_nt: TGTGCCAGCAGTGGCTCGGGAGTTTGGACAGATACGCAGTATTTT
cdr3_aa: CASSGSGVWTDTQYF

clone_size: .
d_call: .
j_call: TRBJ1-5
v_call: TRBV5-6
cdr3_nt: TGTGCCAGCAGCTTGTGGTCGGGGAGAGGAGAAAATCAGCCCCAGCATTTT
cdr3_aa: CASSLWSGRGENQPQHF

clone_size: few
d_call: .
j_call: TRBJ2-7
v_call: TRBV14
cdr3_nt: TGTGCCAGCAGCCCCACTGGTATCGGGCAGTACTTC
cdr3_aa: CASSPTGIGQYF

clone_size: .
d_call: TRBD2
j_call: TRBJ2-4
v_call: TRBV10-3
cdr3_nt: TGTGCCATCAGTGAGTGGGCTAGCGGAAATGAAGCCAAAAACATTCAGTACTTC
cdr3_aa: CAISEWASGNEAKNIQYF

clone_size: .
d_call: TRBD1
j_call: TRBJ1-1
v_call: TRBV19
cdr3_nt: TGTGCCAGTATGCGACAGGGAACTGAAGCTTTCTTT
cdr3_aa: CASMRQGTEAFF

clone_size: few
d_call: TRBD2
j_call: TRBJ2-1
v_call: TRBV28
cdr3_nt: TGTGCCAGCAGTCTACCGAGCGGGGGTTCCTACAATGAGCAGTTCTTC
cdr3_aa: CASSLPSGGSYNEQFF

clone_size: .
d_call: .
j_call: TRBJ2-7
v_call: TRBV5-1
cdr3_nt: TGCGCCAGCAGCCCGGCGGGGGCTTACTACGAGCAGTACTTC
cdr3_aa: CASSPAGAYYEQYF

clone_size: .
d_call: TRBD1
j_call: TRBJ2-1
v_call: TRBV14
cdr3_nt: TGTGCCAGCAGCCCCACGGGGACAGTAACCAATGAGCAGTTCTTC
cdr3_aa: CASSPTGTVTNEQFF

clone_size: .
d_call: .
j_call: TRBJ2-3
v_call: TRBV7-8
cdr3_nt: TGTGCCAGCAGCCCGGGGGTGGGTAGTATGGGGCTCACAGATACGCAGTATTTT
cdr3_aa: CASSPGVGSMGLTDTQYF

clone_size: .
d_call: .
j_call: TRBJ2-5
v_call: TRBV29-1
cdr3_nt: TGCAGCGTTGAATTTGGAGGGTACCAAGAGACCCAGTACTTC
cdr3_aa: CSVEFGGYQETQYF

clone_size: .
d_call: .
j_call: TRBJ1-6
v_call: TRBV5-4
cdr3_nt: TGTGCCAGCAGCTTGGAGGGGAATTCACCCCTCCACTTT
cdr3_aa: CASSLEGNSPLHF

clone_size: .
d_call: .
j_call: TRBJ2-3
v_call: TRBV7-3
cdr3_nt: TGTGCCAGCAGCCCCCACCAGGGGGATACGCAGTATTTT
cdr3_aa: CASSPHQGDTQYF

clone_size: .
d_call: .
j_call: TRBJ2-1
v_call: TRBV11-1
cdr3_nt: TGTGCCAGCAGCTTGGACAGATACAATGAGCAGTTCTTC
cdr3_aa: CASSLDRYNEQFF

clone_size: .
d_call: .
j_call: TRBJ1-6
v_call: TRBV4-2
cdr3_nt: TGTGCCAGCAGCCAAGATTGGGCGAATTCACCCCTCCACTTT
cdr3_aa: CASSQDWANSPLHF

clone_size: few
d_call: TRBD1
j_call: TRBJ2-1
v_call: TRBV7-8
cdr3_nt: TGTGCCAGCAGCCCAGGGACAGTAAGCTCCTACAATGAGCAGTTCTTC
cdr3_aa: CASSPGTVSSYNEQFF

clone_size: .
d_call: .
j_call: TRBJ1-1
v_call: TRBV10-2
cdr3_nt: TGCGCCAGCAGGGAGACAGGATTTGAAGCTTTCTTT
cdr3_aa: CASRETGFEAFF

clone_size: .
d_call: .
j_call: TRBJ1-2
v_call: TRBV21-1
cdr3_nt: TGTGCCAGCAGCAAAGGAGCAGGGGGCTTTGAGCCCGGTTACACCTTC
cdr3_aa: CASSKGAGGFEPGYTF

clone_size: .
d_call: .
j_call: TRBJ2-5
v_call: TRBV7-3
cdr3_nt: TGTGCCAGCAGCTCTGAAGAGACCCAGTACTTC
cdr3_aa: CASSSEETQYF

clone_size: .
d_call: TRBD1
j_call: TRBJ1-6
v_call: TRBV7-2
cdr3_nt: TGTGCCAGCAGCTGGGGCACCGGGACAGGGGGAAATTCACCCCTCCACTTT
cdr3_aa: CASSWGTGTGGNSPLHF

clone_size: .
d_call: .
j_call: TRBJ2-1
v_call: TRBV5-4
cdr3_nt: TGTGCCAGCAGTGGGGGCTACTCCTTTTACAATGAGCAGTTCTTC
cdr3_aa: CASSGGYSFYNEQFF

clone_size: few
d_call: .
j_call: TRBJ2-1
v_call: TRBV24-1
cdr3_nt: TGTGCCACCAGTGACCGGTGGAGAGGAACCTACAATGAGCAGTTCTTC
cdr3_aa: CATSDRWRGTYNEQFF